The source of this TCR beta chain is a study of Graves' ophthalmopathy and Graves' hyperthyroidism. On the study more broadly: Peripheral blood was gathered at the point of initial diagnosis, before any treatment started. Whole-study findings and limits: Blood also harbored most expanded thyroid clonotypes above 0.001 frequency.

RNA transcripts were the source from which TCR beta CDR3 regions were amplified. HTBI-primed first-round RT-PCR preceded second-round multiplex PCR. MiXCR, applied by TCRdb to the multiplex PCR reads, yields one record per CDR3 protein. The table shows about 740,000 distinct CDR3 sequences, with roughly two fifths occurring only once. This clonotype occurred many times. Its target is unknown. The V end was cut by 9 bases, the J end by 5 bases, with 17 bases between. CDR1 and CDR2 from the germline V gene are SEHNR and FQNEAQ (reference sequence). The CDR3 extends over 15 amino acids. The rearrangement uses TRBV7-9 and TRBJ2-6, with D maybe TRBD2 (6 bases). This TCR was sampled from an adult man with Graves' ophthalmopathy. Sequenced sample: peripheral blood. For the CDR3, the DNA is TGTGCCAGTCAAAGGGGCGGGGATAGGGCCAACGTCCTGACTTTC. Its translation is CASQRGGDRANVLTF.